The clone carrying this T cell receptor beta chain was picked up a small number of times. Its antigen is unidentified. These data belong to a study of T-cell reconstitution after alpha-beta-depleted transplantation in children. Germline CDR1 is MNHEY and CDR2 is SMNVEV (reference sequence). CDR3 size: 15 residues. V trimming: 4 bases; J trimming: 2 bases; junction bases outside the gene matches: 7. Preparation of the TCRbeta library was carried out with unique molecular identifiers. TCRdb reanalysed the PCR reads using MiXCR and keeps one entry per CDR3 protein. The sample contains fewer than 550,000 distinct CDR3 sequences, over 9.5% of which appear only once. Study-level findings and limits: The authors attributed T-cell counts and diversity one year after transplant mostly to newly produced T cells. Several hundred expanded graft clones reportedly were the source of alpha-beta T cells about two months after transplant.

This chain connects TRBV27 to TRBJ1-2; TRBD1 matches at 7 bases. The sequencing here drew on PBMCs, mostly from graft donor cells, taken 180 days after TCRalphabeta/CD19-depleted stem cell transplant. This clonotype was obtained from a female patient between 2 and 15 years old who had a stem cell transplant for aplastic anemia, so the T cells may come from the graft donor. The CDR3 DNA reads TGTGCCAGCAGTTCTCCCGACAGGGCAAACTATGGCTACACCTTC. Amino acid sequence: CASSSPDRANYGYTF.